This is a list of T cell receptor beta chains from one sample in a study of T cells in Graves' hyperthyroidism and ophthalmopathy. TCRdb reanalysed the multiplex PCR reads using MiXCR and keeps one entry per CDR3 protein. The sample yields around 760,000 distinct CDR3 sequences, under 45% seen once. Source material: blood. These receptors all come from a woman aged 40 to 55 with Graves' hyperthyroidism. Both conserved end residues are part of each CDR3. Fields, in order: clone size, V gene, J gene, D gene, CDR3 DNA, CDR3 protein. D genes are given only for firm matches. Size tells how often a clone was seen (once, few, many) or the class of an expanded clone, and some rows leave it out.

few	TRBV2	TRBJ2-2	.	TGTGCCAGCAGTGAAGCTCTCACCGGGGAGCTGTTTTTT	CASSEALTGELFF
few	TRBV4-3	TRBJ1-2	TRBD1	TGCGCCAGCAGCCAAACAGACAGGGGCTATGGCTACACCTTC	CASSQTDRGYGYTF
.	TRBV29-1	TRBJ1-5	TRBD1	TGCAGCTTTGGGACAGCTAATCAGCCCCAGCATTTT	CSFGTANQPQHF
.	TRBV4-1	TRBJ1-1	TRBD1	TGCGCCAGCAGCGGATTTGACAGGGTAGGGACTGAAGCTTTCTTT	CASSGFDRVGTEAFF
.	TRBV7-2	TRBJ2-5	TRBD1	TGTGCCAGCAGCTTCCGACAGGGGCGCCAAGAGACCCAGTACTTC	CASSFRQGRQETQYF
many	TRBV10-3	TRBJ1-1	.	TGTGCCATCAGTGAGGGACATCTGATGAACACTGAAGCTTTCTTT	CAISEGHLMNTEAFF
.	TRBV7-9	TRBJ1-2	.	TGTGCCAGCAGCGACCGGGGAAAGAACTATGGCTACACCTTC	CASSDRGKNYGYTF
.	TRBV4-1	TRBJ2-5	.	TGCGCCAGCAGCCGATTACTTGGTCCGGGGGAGACCCAGTACTTC	CASSRLLGPGETQYF
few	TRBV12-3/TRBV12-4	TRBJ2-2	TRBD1	TGTGCCAGCAGTTTATGGGCAGGGGGCACCGGGGAGCTGTTTTTT	CASSLWAGGTGELFF
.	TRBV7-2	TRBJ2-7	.	TGTGCCAGCAGCTTAGCATTTGTCGGGGCCCACGAGCAGTACTTC	CASSLAFVGAHEQYF
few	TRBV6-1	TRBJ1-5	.	TGTGCCAGCAGTGAAGCGGTAGGGGAATCTCAGCCCCAGCATTTT	CASSEAVGESQPQHF
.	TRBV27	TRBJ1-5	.	TGTGCCAGCAGTTTTGCGTCCGGGGTACAGCCCCAGCATTTT	CASSFASGVQPQHF
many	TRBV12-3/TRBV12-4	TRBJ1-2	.	TGTGCCAGCAGTTTTCGGCGGCTTTATGGCTACACCTTC	CASSFRRLYGYTF
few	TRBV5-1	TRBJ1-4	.	TGCGCCAGCAGCTCGGAAGGCTATGAAAAACTGTTTTTT	CASSSEGYEKLFF
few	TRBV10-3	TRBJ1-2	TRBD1	TGTGCCAGCAGTGAATACTCGGGACAGACGATATCTAACTATGGCTACACCTTC	CASSEYSGQTISNYGYTF
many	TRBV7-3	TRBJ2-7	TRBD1	TGTGCCAGCAGTCCCAGGTCCGGGACAGGGCGCTACGAGCAGTACTTC	CASSPRSGTGRYEQYF
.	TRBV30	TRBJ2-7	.	TGTGCCTGGCGGACAGCCCCCACCTACGAGCAGTACTTC	CAWRTAPTYEQYF
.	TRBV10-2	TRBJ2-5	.	TGCGCCAGCTCCAAAACTGGGGGGACTCAAGAGGCCCAGTACTTC	CASSKTGGTQEAQYF
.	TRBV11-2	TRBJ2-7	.	TGTGCCAGCAGTTATTACAGGGATTTGTACGAGCAGTACTTC	CASSYYRDLYEQYF
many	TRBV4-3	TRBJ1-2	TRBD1	TGCGCCAGCAGCCAAGGGGGGCAGGGGGGAGATGGCTACACCTTC	CASSQGGQGGDGYTF
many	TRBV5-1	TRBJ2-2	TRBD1	TGCGCCAGCAGCCTTCGGACAGGGCCCGGGGAGCTGTTTTTT	CASSLRTGPGELFF
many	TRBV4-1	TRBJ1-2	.	TGCGCCAGCAGCCAAGATCGGGAACAAGGCTACACCTTC	CASSQDREQGYTF
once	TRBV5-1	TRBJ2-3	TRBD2	TGCGCCAGCAGCTTGGACCGGGGGGCAGATACGCAGTATTTT	CASSLDRGADTQYF
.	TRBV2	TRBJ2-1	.	TGTGCCAGCAGTGCGGAGCAGTTCTTC	CASSAEQFF